These 30 T cell receptor beta chains came from one sample sequenced in a study of blood T cell repertoires in COVID-19. Here immunoSEQ multiplex PCR was the method, and the copy in TCRdb shows in-frame clones only, minus some. The sample has approximately 120,000 clones, around 83% seen once. The sample comprised PBMCs or T cells enriched from blood (not recorded which). These receptors came from a man aged 25-45 years who had recovered from COVID-19.

The rearrangement joins TRBV3-1 (or the pseudogene TRBV3-2) to TRBJ2-2; 10 bases match TRBD2. Trimming cost V 5 bases and J 5 bases; bases outside gene matches: 8. There are 16 residues in the CDR3. Germline V gives CDR1 LGHDT, CDR2 YNNKEL (reference sequence). CDR3 loop: CASSDVLAGMTGELFF. As DNA, the CDR3 is TGTGCCAGCAGCGACGTACTAGCGGGGATGACCGGGGAGCTGTTTTTT.

DNA for the CDR3: TGTGCCAGCAGTTTAGGGGACAGGAGATTCAATGAGCAGTTCTTC. Translation: CASSLGDRRFNEQFF. The chain has TRBV28 and TRBJ2-1; the match to TRBD1 covers 8 bases. V trimming: 2 bases; J trimming: 6 bases; junction bases outside the gene matches: 6. CDR1 and CDR2 (germline): MDHEN, SYDVKM. CDR3 length equals 15 residues.

The genes are TRBV3-1 (or the pseudogene TRBV3-2) and TRBJ2-2; a weak D match, TRBD1 (6 bases). The CDR3 runs to 17 residues. The ends were cut back, 0 bases at V and 3 bases at J, with 14 bases in the middle. CDR1 and CDR2 (germline): LGHDT, YNNKEL (reference sequence). The CDR3 region has the DNA TGTGCCAGCAGCCAAGATTTAGGGGGACAAGACACCGGGGAGCTGTTTTTT. It specifies CASSQDLGGQDTGELFF.

The chain carries TRBV20-1 and TRBJ1-1; D is uncertain. V was shortened by 2 bases and J by 10 bases, with 11 bases between the two germline ends. The CDR3 totals 11 residues. Per the germline V gene, CDR1 is DFQATT and CDR2 is SNEGSKA (reference sequence). The CDR3 loop is CSARLGEGAFF. The CDR3 DNA reads as TGCAGTGCTAGACTCGGGGAGGGAGCTTTCTTT.

This clone was counted many times. As DNA, the CDR3 is TGTGCCAGCAGCGACCCTCGACAGGGGTTTGGAGAAGCTTTCTTT. This gives the protein CASSDPRQGFGEAFF. The chain carries TRBV25-1 and TRBJ1-1; TRBD1 matches at 8 bases. Germline V CDR1 and CDR2: MGHDK, SYGVNS. The CDR3 has 15 amino acids. V lost 6 bases to trimming and J lost 8 bases; unmatched junction nucleotides: 14.

The CDR3 reads CASSPGTSGGIREQFF. In DNA, the CDR3 is TGTGCCAGCAGCCCCGGTACTAGCGGGGGAATACGCGAGCAGTTCTTC. The J gene is TRBJ2-1, the V gene TRBV11-3, with 11 nucleotides matching TRBD2. This CDR3 spans 16 amino acids. Germline CDR1 reads SGHNT; CDR2 reads YENEEA. Trimming removed 5 bases from V and 10 bases from J; junction bases left unmatched: 13.

The chain links TRBV4-1 to TRBJ1-6, with D tentatively TRBD1 (6 bases). The germline CDR1 and CDR2 sequences are MGHRA and YSYEKL. Trimming pared 4 bases from V and 6 bases from J, leaving 16 bases between. This CDR3 comprises 16 residues. The CDR3 loop reads CASSPVDSKGNSPLHF. The CDR3 DNA sequence: TGCGCCAGCAGCCCCGTGGACAGCAAGGGTAATTCACCCCTCCACTTT.

The chain couples TRBV19 to TRBJ2-5; a possible D gene is TRBD2 (6 bases). Trimming removed 5 bases at V and 1 base at J, with 14 bases between. The CDR3 contains 15 residues. Per the germline V gene, CDR1 is LNHDA and CDR2 is SQIVND (reference sequence). CDR3 protein: CASSLYRESQETQYF. CDR3 bases: TGTGCCAGTAGTCTATACCGGGAGAGCCAAGAGACCCAGTACTTC. Based on the CDR3 plus reference TRBV19 and TRBJ2-5, the full variable domain is DGGITQSPKYLFRKEGQNVTLSCEQNLNHDAMYWYRQDPGQGLRLIYYSQIVNDFQKGDIAEGYSVSREKKESFPLTVTSAQKNPTAFYLCASSLYRESQETQYFGPGTRLLVL.

This clone was seen only a few times. The chain uses TRBV6-2 or TRBV6-3 and TRBJ2-1; tentatively, D is TRBD2 (6 bases). This CDR3 is 15 amino acids long. CDR1 is MNHEY and CDR2 is SVGEGT in the germline V gene. The V gene lost 0 bases and the J gene lost 9 bases, with 15 bases spanning the gap. For the CDR3, the DNA is TGTGCCAGCAGTTACTCGCGGGGATTGGGACCTGAGCAGTTCTTC. Protein sequence: CASSYSRGLGPEQFF.

The chain has TRBV27 and TRBJ1-2; D is uncertain. CDR1 is MNHEY, CDR2 SMNVEV, per germline (reference sequence). The CDR3 has 14 amino acids. Trimming stripped 4 bases from V and 0 bases from J, with 9 bases between. The CDR3 here is CASSSAAANYGYTF. CDR3 bases: TGTGCCAGCAGTTCAGCGGCAGCTAACTATGGCTACACCTTC.

There are a few counts of this clone. The chain uses TRBV27 and TRBJ2-1; D might be TRBD2 (5 bases). CDR3 length: 14 residues. Germline V gives CDR1 MNHEY, CDR2 SMNVEV (reference sequence). V was cut by 3 bases and J by 5 bases, with 11 bases left in between. CDR3 loop: CASSFFGIHNEQFF. Written as DNA, the CDR3 is TGTGCCAGCAGTTTCTTCGGGATTCACAATGAGCAGTTCTTC.

The genes are TRBV12-5 and TRBJ1-6; a weak D match, TRBD1 (6 bases). This CDR3 contains 14 residues. The V end lost 5 bases, the J end lost 9 bases, and 14 bases lay between the germline ends. From germline, CDR1 is LGHNT and CDR2 FRNRAP. CDR3 amino acids: CASGPGHEFSPLHF. The CDR3 DNA reads TGTGCTAGTGGTCCGGGACACGAATTTTCACCCCTCCACTTT.

This sequence joins TRBV18 and TRBJ1-4; no definite D call. V gave up 1 base and J gave up 0 bases, with 6 bases separating them. The CDR3 covers 15 residues. CDR1 KGHSH and CDR2 LQKENI come from the germline V gene. The CDR3 DNA follows: TGTGCCAGCTCACCACTTCAGGCAACTAATGAAAAACTGTTTTTT. This translates into CASSPLQATNEKLFF.

The table lists this clone with a few counts. This rearrangement joins TRBV9 to TRBJ2-2; D remains ambiguous. The CDR3 is 14 amino acids. Per germline, CDR1 SGDLS and CDR2 YYNGEE. V shed 0 bases and J shed 5 bases, with 8 bases lying between them. The CDR3 nucleotides are TGTGCCAGCAGCGTAGCCAGTCATACCGGGGAGCTGTTTTTT. It specifies CASSVASHTGELFF.

V and J are TRBV19 and TRBJ1-1; 10 nucleotides align to TRBD1. The CDR3 is 14 amino acids. The V gene end was trimmed by 5 bases and the J gene end by 5 bases; junction bases not matched to a gene: 5. CDR1 is LNHDA and CDR2 is SQIVND in the germline V gene (reference sequence). The CDR3 sequence: CASSPGTGVTEAFF. CDR3 DNA: TGTGCCAGTAGTCCGGGGACAGGGGTGACTGAAGCTTTCTTT.

The chain recombines TRBV2 with TRBJ2-1, with 11 bases fitting TRBD1. The trim removed 4 bases at V and 6 bases at J, leaving 8 bases unmatched. The CDR3 length is 16 residues. Germline lookup yields CDR1 SNHLY and CDR2 FYNNEI. CDR3 region: CASSVTGQGVPNEQFF. In DNA form, the CDR3 reads TGTGCCAGCAGTGTAACGGGACAGGGGGTGCCCAATGAGCAGTTCTTC.

The chain carries TRBV2 and TRBJ2-3, with 7 positions matching TRBD1. The CDR3 contains 15 residues. CDR1 and CDR2 (germline): SNHLY, FYNNEI. The J segment lost 2 bases and the V segment lost 4 bases, leaving 6 bases of the junction unmatched. The DNA for the CDR3 is TGTGCCAGCAGTGGAAAGGGACAGACCACAGATACGCAGTATTTT. Its translation is CASSGKGQTTDTQYF.

The chain has TRBV5-1 and TRBJ2-2, with TRBD2 identical over 9 bases. The CDR3 extends over 17 amino acids. CDR1 SGHRS and CDR2 YFSETQ come from the germline V gene. V gave up 0 bases and J gave up 4 bases; unmatched junction bases: 7. The CDR3: CASSLAIAGAVTGELFF. The CDR3 coding sequence is TGCGCCAGCAGCTTGGCCATAGCGGGGGCAGTCACCGGGGAGCTGTTTTTT.

This chain uses TRBV19 with TRBJ1-5; D remains ambiguous. The CDR3 contains 14 residues. V was clipped by 6 bases and J by 4 bases, with 13 bases between them. Germline assignment: CDR1 LNHDA and CDR2 SQIVND (reference sequence). The CDR3 protein is CASSLIPGNQPQHF. DNA of the CDR3: TGTGCCAGTAGCCTTATCCCGGGAAATCAGCCCCAGCATTTT.

The gene calls are TRBV6-5 and TRBJ2-7; D might be TRBD1 (5 bases). V was shortened by 6 bases and J by 3 bases, with 9 bases between the two germline ends. The CDR3 sequence is 12 residues long. CDR1 MNHEY and CDR2 SVGAGI come from the germline V gene. For the CDR3, the DNA is TGTGCCAGCAGGGCGACAGACTACGAGCAGTACGTC. Encoded protein: CASRATDYEQYV.

This clone was seen a handful of times. V and J are TRBV7-2 and TRBJ1-2, with TRBD1 matching over 8 bases. Per germline, CDR1 SGHTA and CDR2 FQGNSA. V shed 3 bases, J shed 6 bases, and the junction held 3 bases outside the gene matches. This CDR3 has 13 amino acids. CDR3 residues: CASSFTGGNGYTF. The CDR3 region has the DNA TGTGCCAGCAGCTTTACAGGGGGGAATGGCTACACCTTC.

The J gene is TRBJ1-5, the V gene TRBV5-5; 7 nucleotides match TRBD1. Trimming at V came to 4 bases and at J to 1 base, leaving 8 bases not matched to a gene. From germline, CDR1 is SGHKS and CDR2 YYEKEE (reference sequence). This CDR3 comprises 16 residues. The CDR3 DNA reads TGTGCCAGCAGCCGACAGGGCGGAGGGAGCAATCAGCCCCAGCATTTT. Translated, it gives CASSRQGGGSNQPQHF. The complete variable domain, with remaining parts taken from reference TRBV5-5 and TRBJ1-5, reads DAGVTQSPTHLIKTRGQQVTLRCSPISGHKSVSWYQQVLGQGPQFIFQYYEKEERGRGNFPDRFSARQFPNYSSELNVNALLLGDSALYLCASSRQGGGSNQPQHFGDGTRLSIL.

This chain joins TRBV25-1 and TRBJ1-5, with 7 bases aligning to TRBD1. V lost 4 bases and J lost 3; bases outside the gene matches: 3. Germline loops: CDR1 MGHDK, CDR2 SYGVNS. The CDR3 sequence is 14 residues long. CDR3 sequence: CASSGTGDNQPQHF. Written as DNA, the CDR3 is TGTGCCAGCAGTGGGACAGGCGACAATCAGCCCCAGCATTTT.

This chain connects TRBV6-1 to TRBJ2-7; the D gene is possibly TRBD1 (6 bases). Germline V gives CDR1 MNHNS, CDR2 SASEGT. Trimming took 2 bases from V and 4 from J, leaving 9 bases between them. CDR3 length: 13 amino acids. This CDR3 is CASSENRVYEQYV. DNA of the CDR3: TGTGCCAGCAGTGAAAACAGGGTGTACGAGCAGTACGTC.

This clone has just one count. This chain joins TRBV7-3 and TRBJ2-5, with 7 bases matching TRBD1. V dropped 4 bases and J dropped 2; count of bases not matched to a gene: 7. Germline V gives CDR1 SGHTA, CDR2 FQGTGA. This CDR3 spans 15 amino acids. The CDR3 reads CASSSTGWGQETQYF. Here the CDR3 DNA reads TGTGCCAGCAGCTCGACAGGGTGGGGGCAAGAGACCCAGTACTTC. Supplemented by reference TRBV7-3 and TRBJ2-5, the full variable domain reads GAGVSQTPSNKVTEKGKYVELRCDPISGHTALYWYRQSLGQGPEFLIYFQGTGAADDSGLPNDRFFAVRPEGSVSTLKIQRTERGDSAVYLCASSSTGWGQETQYFGPGTRLLVL.

The chain links TRBV13 to TRBJ2-6, with 8 bases matching TRBD1. Germline-derived CDR1 and CDR2 are PRHDT and FYEKMQ (reference sequence). CDR3 length: 17 residues. Unmatched junction bases numbered 3, after V lost 0 bases and J lost 2 bases. CDR3 DNA sequence: TGTGCCAGCAGCTTAGGATCAGGGGGCCCTGGGGCCAACGTCCTGACTTTC. This translates into CASSLGSGGPGANVLTF.

The chain joins TRBV6-5 to TRBJ1-3; TRBD1 might be the D (6 bases). V was cut by 0 bases and J by 1 base, with 10 bases left in between. This CDR3 is 16 amino acids long. Germline CDR1 and CDR2: MNHEY and SVGAGI. Here the CDR3 reads CASSYSAQGSGNTIYF. The CDR3 DNA follows: TGTGCCAGCAGTTACTCCGCCCAGGGGTCTGGAAACACCATATATTTT.

This chain joins TRBV5-5 and TRBJ2-7, with D perhaps TRBD2 (6 bases). Germline loops: CDR1 SGHKS, CDR2 YYEKEE (reference sequence). This CDR3 has 14 amino acids. Trimming left V 2 bases short and J 6 bases short, with 15 bases between. The CDR3 DNA reads as TGTGCCAGCAGCTTAGGTACTAGCAGATTCGAGCAGTACTTC. Its translation is CASSLGTSRFEQYF.

This chain links TRBV14 with TRBJ1-3; no reliable D call. V was trimmed by 4 bases and J by 0 bases, leaving 4 bases between them. The CDR3 runs to 13 residues. The germline CDR1 and CDR2 sequences are SGHDN and FVKESK. CDR3 nucleotide sequence: TGTGCCAGCAGCCCGAGCTCTGGAAACACCATATATTTT. Translating gives CASSPSSGNTIYF. Complete variable domain (other parts from reference TRBV14 and TRBJ1-3): EAGVTQFPSHSVIEKGQTVTLRCDPISGHDNLYWYRRVMGKEIKFLLHFVKESKQDESGMPNNRFLAERTGGTYSTLKVQPAELEDSGVYFCASSPSSGNTIYFGEGSWLTVV.

The chain has TRBV29-1 and TRBJ2-1; 7 bases are shared with TRBD2. CDR3 length equals 14 residues. Germline V CDR1 and CDR2: SQVTM, ANQGSEA. The V and J ends lost 7 bases and 3 bases, in that order; junction bases with no gene match: 9. As DNA, the CDR3 is TGCAGCGCCCTTTGGGGCGGGGGCTACAATGAGCAGTTCTTC. This sequence encodes CSALWGGGYNEQFF.